A single T cell receptor beta chain is shown here with its context. Its antigen is currently unknown. The data derive from a study of cytomegalovirus exposure and HLA in healthy donors. Study observations and caveats: The study put 150 or so TCR beta chains on its list as cytomegalovirus-associated.

V lost 4 bases and J lost 8; bases outside the gene matches: 13. CDR1 is SGHRS and CDR2 is YFSETQ in the germline V gene. The CDR3 is made up of 16 amino acids. The PCR contained 60 Vbeta and 13 Jbeta primers. Assay used: immunoSEQ multiplex PCR; TCRdb lists only in-frame clones, some missing. The table lists about 180,000 clones, 77% of them singletons. The receptor was derived from a man between 18 and 29 years old in good health and CMV-seronegative. The specimen sequenced was PBMCs. The chain recombines TRBV5-1 with TRBJ2-1; 9 bases are a match to TRBD2. CDR3 coding DNA: TGCGCCAGCAGCCCGCTTCTTAGCGGGAGTGGGGATGAGCAGTTCTTC. Translation: CASSPLLSGSGDEQFF.